What follows are 31 T cell receptor beta chains derived from one specimen sequenced in a study of blood T cell repertoires in COVID-19. Clones were sequenced by immunoSEQ multiplex PCR, and TCRdb holds only the in-frame ones, with some missing. This table holds roughly 150,000 clones, roughly 84% found once. Material for sequencing was peripheral blood. The receptors here all came from a man older than 75 with COVID-19, enrolled during active disease.

The J gene is TRBJ2-7, the V gene TRBV5-1, with TRBD1 matching over 7 bases. CDR3 size: 17 residues. Germline loops: CDR1 SGHRS, CDR2 YFSETQ. Trimming took 0 bases from V and 2 from J; bases not matched to a gene: 11. The CDR3, as DNA: TGCGCCAGCAGCTTGGAAGCTACAGGGGCCGGGCCCTACGAGCAGTACTTC. Its protein product is CASSLEATGAGPYEQYF.

The V gene is TRBV27, the J gene TRBJ1-1, with 7 bases that match TRBD1. Germline assignment: CDR1 MNHEY and CDR2 SMNVEV (reference sequence). V lost 0 bases and J lost 4; bases outside the gene matches: 8. The CDR3 has 16 residues. The CDR3 coding sequence is TGTGCCAGCAGTTTATCGTGGGACAGCCTTCGCACTGAAGCTTTCTTT. It encodes CASSLSWDSLRTEAFF.

The chain couples TRBV3-1 (or the pseudogene TRBV3-2) to TRBJ1-6; the D gene is possibly TRBD1 (6 bases). V dropped 4 bases and J dropped 8 bases, with 18 bases sitting between them. This CDR3 comprises 16 residues. Germline CDR1 is LGHDT and CDR2 is YNNKEL (reference sequence). CDR3 sequence: CASSLFQRQDYSPLHF. The CDR3 DNA reads as TGTGCCAGCAGCCTTTTCCAACGACAGGATTATTCACCCCTCCACTTT.

This clone appeared a few times. The V and J genes are TRBV6-2 or TRBV6-3 and TRBJ2-1, with 8 nucleotides matching TRBD1. V was clipped by 4 bases and J by 2 bases; unmatched bases: 4. From germline, CDR1 is MNHEY and CDR2 SVGEGT. The CDR3 is 15 amino acids. CDR3 residues: CASSSRTGTYNEQFF. CDR3 DNA: TGTGCCAGCAGTTCCAGGACAGGGACCTACAATGAGCAGTTCTTC.

The chain recombines TRBV10-3 with TRBJ1-1, with TRBD1 as a possible D gene (5 bases). Germline V CDR1 and CDR2: ENHRY, SYGVKD. The CDR3 totals 14 residues. The V and J ends lost 2 bases and 3 bases respectively, with 10 bases between them. CDR3 protein: CAISEIGGDTEAFF. Written as DNA, the CDR3 is TGTGCCATCAGTGAGATCGGGGGGGACACTGAAGCTTTCTTT.

This clone was counted only a few times. This chain joins TRBV4-3 and TRBJ2-3; 10 positions agree with TRBD1. Germline-derived CDR1 and CDR2 are LGHNA and YSLEER. J was trimmed by 5 bases and V by 1 base; bases with no gene match: 9. The CDR3 covers 17 residues. As DNA, the CDR3 is TGCGCCAGCAGCCAAGTAACGGGACAGGGGCCCGGAGATACGCAGTATTTT. Translation gives CASSQVTGQGPGDTQYF.

The chain joins TRBV6-5 to TRBJ1-5, with no clear D. The CDR3 loop spans 13 amino acids. Germline V gene sequence: CDR1 MNHEY, CDR2 SVGAGI. V was trimmed by 2 bases and J by 6 bases, leaving 8 bases between them. Here the CDR3 DNA reads TGTGCCAGCAGTTACACCCCGGGTCAGCCCCAGCATTTT. It yields the protein CASSYTPGQPQHF.

The chain joins TRBV4-1 to TRBJ1-1, with TRBD1 identical over 10 bases. The J segment lost 5 bases and the V segment lost 3 bases, leaving 9 bases of the junction unmatched. Germline loops: CDR1 MGHRA, CDR2 YSYEKL. This CDR3 is built from 16 residues. CDR3 loop: CASSQERTGGMTEAFF. The CDR3 coding sequence is TGCGCCAGCAGCCAGGAGCGGACAGGGGGAATGACTGAAGCTTTCTTT.

The chain uses TRBV6-4 and TRBJ1-5; possible D gene TRBD1, 6 bases. V lost 10 bases to trimming and J lost 5 bases, with 12 bases between them. CDR3 size: 12 residues. Per the germline V gene, CDR1 is MRHNA and CDR2 is SNTAGT. The CDR3 nucleotides are TGTGCCAATACAGGGAGTGATCAGCCCCAGCATTTT. This sequence encodes CANTGSDQPQHF.

The genes are TRBV27 and TRBJ1-2, with D possibly being TRBD1 (6 bases). This CDR3 spans 13 amino acids. V was cut by 6 bases and J by 0 bases, with 8 bases left in between. Germline CDR1 is MNHEY and CDR2 is SMNVEV (reference sequence). CDR3 residues: CASRDSTNYGYTF. In DNA form, the CDR3 reads TGTGCCAGCAGGGACAGTACTAACTATGGCTACACCTTC.

V and J are TRBV7-9 and TRBJ1-2, with D possibly being TRBD1 (5 bases). Looked up from germline, CDR1 is SEHNR and CDR2 is FQNEAQ (reference sequence). This CDR3 has 13 amino acids. V lost 1 base and J lost 4, with 7 bases in between. The chain's CDR3 is CASSLGGSYGYTF. The CDR3 DNA reads TGTGCCAGCAGCTTAGGGGGCTCCTATGGCTACACCTTC. The complete variable domain, with remaining parts taken from reference TRBV7-9 and TRBJ1-2, reads DTGVSQNPRHKITKRGQNVTFRCDPISEHNRLYWYRQTLGQGPEFLTYFQNEAQLEKSRLLSDRFSAERPKGSFSTLEIQRTEQGDSAMYLCASSLGGSYGYTFGSGTRLTVV.

The rearrangement links TRBV4-1 to TRBJ2-3, with D uncertain. Germline V gene data show CDR1 as MGHRA and CDR2 as YSYEKL. V was clipped by 1 base and J by 0 bases, with 14 bases between them. The CDR3 length is 17 residues. CDR3 DNA: TGCGCCAGCAGCCAAGGAACTATGTACTTAAGCACAGATACGCAGTATTTT. This translates into CASSQGTMYLSTDTQYF.

The chain is built from TRBV7-2 and TRBJ2-2, with 8 bases lining up with TRBD2. In germline, CDR1 is SGHTA, CDR2 FQGNSA. The junction had 3 bases not matched to a gene; V was cut back by 6 bases and J by 6 bases. This CDR3 has 13 residues. The CDR3 DNA follows: TGTGCCAGCAGGGGAGCGGGGGCCGGGGAGCTGTTTTTT. Its translation is CASRGAGAGELFF.

The chain joins TRBV19 to TRBJ1-3; a possible D gene is TRBD1 (5 bases). Germline-derived CDR1 and CDR2 are LNHDA and SQIVND (reference sequence). The germline V and J ends were trimmed by 7 bases and 0 bases, with 10 bases remaining between them. This CDR3 has 14 amino acids. The CDR3 DNA sequence: TGTGCCAGTACACAGGCTAGCTCTGGAAACACCATATATTTT. It translates to CASTQASSGNTIYF.

The rearrangement links TRBV18 to TRBJ1-6; D remains ambiguous. The CDR3 loop spans 14 amino acids. Germline values: CDR1 KGHSH, CDR2 LQKENI. V lost 3 bases and J lost 10, with 13 bases in between. Written as DNA, the CDR3 is TGTGCCAGCTCACCTGAGGGCGGCGCGTCACCCCTCCACTTT. This encodes CASSPEGGASPLHF.

This chain connects TRBV2 to TRBJ2-7, with D perhaps matching TRBD1 (6 bases). Germline V gives CDR1 SNHLY, CDR2 FYNNEI. This CDR3 is built from 13 residues. The V gene lost 4 bases and the J gene lost 5 bases, with 12 bases spanning the gap. The CDR3 bases are TGTGCCAGCAGTGCAAACAGGGCCGACGAGCAGTACTTC. This codes for CASSANRADEQYF.

CDR3 nucleotide sequence: TGTGCCAGCAGTCCCCTTACCTACAATGAGCAGTTCTTC. This translates into CASSPLTYNEQFF. The chain links TRBV27 to TRBJ2-1; no clear D. V shed 5 bases and J shed 2 bases, with 7 bases lying between them. CDR1 and CDR2 from the germline V gene are MNHEY and SMNVEV (reference sequence). The CDR3 extends over 13 amino acids.

As for this clone: Given a much more abundant clone one base away, this may be a read error. V and J are TRBV2 and TRBJ1-1, with 7 bases fitting TRBD1. The CDR3 loop spans 13 amino acids. Germline CDR1 is SNHLY and CDR2 is FYNNEI. V shed 6 bases, J shed 1 base, and the junction held 2 bases outside the gene matches. Written as DNA, the CDR3 is TGTGCCAGCAGCCGGGACAGGAACACTGAAGCTTTCTTT. This translates into CASSRDRNTEAFF.

The rearrangement uses TRBV18 and TRBJ1-4, with TRBD1 matching over 8 bases. In germline, CDR1 is KGHSH, CDR2 LQKENI. J lost 2 bases, V lost 3 bases, and 2 bases had no gene match. The CDR3 extends over 15 amino acids. CDR3 in DNA: TGTGCCAGCTCACCCGACAGGGGTACTAATGAAAAACTGTTTTTT. As protein: CASSPDRGTNEKLFF. The full variable domain, with the rest looked up from reference TRBV18 and TRBJ1-4, is NAGVMQNPRHLVRRRGQEARLRCSPMKGHSHVYWYRQLPEEGLKFMVYLQKENIIDESGMPKERFSAEFPKEGPSILRIQQVVRGDSAAYFCASSPDRGTNEKLFFGSGTQLSVL.

CDR3 in amino acids: CASSGREGETQYF. CDR3 coding DNA: TGCGCCAGCTCCGGGAGGGAGGGAGAGACCCAGTACTTC. V usage is TRBV4-1 and J usage is TRBJ2-5; TRBD2 matches 8 bases. This CDR3 has 13 amino acids. Germline V gene lookup returns CDR1 MGHRA and CDR2 YSYEKL. Losses at the gene ends were 8 bases for V and 4 bases for J; bases not matched to a gene: 6.

This clone showed up just once. Other DNA variants within this sample encode the same CDR3. This chain connects TRBV6-6 to TRBJ1-5, with a possible D match to TRBD1 (6 bases). This CDR3 comprises 13 residues. V was pared by 7 bases and J by 2 bases, with 9 bases between. Germline V gene sequence: CDR1 MNHNY, CDR2 SVGAGI (reference sequence). The CDR3 is CASKTGGNQPQHF. As DNA, the CDR3 is TGTGCCAGCAAGACAGGAGGCAATCAGCCCCAGCATTTT.

The chain has TRBV6-5 and TRBJ2-2, with TRBD2 matching 9 bases. The V gene's germline CDR1 is MNHEY and CDR2 SVGAGI. This CDR3 contains 12 residues. Losses at the gene ends were 8 bases for V and 5 bases for J; bases not matched to a gene: 0. The CDR3 DNA is TGTGCCAGCGGACTAGCGACCGGGGAGCTGTTTTTT. Its translation is CASGLATGELFF.

J is TRBJ2-7 and V is TRBV2, with D possibly being TRBD1 (5 bases). The CDR3 extends over 13 amino acids. Germline-derived CDR1 and CDR2 are SNHLY and FYNNEI. V was shortened by 4 bases and J by 6 bases, with 13 bases between the two germline ends. Here the CDR3 DNA reads TGTGCCAGCAGTGGACAGTCTCCCGGCGAGCAGTACTTC. Encoded protein: CASSGQSPGEQYF.

The chain employs TRBV9 and TRBJ1-2; unclear D gene. The CDR3 runs 14 residues. The V end was cut by 0 bases, the J end by 2 bases, with 8 bases between. Germline lookup yields CDR1 SGDLS and CDR2 YYNGEE. CDR3 DNA sequence: TGTGCCAGCAGCGTAGGACGGGGAAACTATGGCTACACCTTC. Residues: CASSVGRGNYGYTF.

J is TRBJ1-3 and V is TRBV27, with no clear D. V was pared by 5 bases and J by 7 bases, with 12 bases between. This CDR3 region has 13 residues. From germline, CDR1 is MNHEY and CDR2 SMNVEV (reference sequence). In DNA, the CDR3 is TGTGCCAGCAGTCCCCGGCACGGGAACACCATATATTTT. Its protein is CASSPRHGNTIYF.

CDR3 protein: CASSQGIFATGELFF. For the CDR3, the DNA is TGTGCCAGCTCGCAGGGGATATTCGCCACCGGGGAGCTGTTTTTT. The chain is built from TRBV18 and TRBJ2-2; perhaps TRBD1 as D (6 bases). Trimming shortened V by 6 bases and J by 4 bases, and 15 bases separated the two germline ends. CDR3 length: 15 residues. Germline-derived CDR1 and CDR2 are KGHSH and LQKENI.

This clone was observed a handful of times. In DNA, the CDR3 is TGTGCCAGCAGCCAAGACACAGGGGGCTCCTACAATGAGCAGTTCTTC. Encoded protein: CASSQDTGGSYNEQFF. The V call is TRBV3-1 (or the pseudogene TRBV3-2), the J call TRBJ2-1; TRBD1 aligns across 8 bases. From germline, CDR1 is LGHDT and CDR2 YNNKEL (reference sequence). J was trimmed by 0 bases and V by 0 bases; bases with no gene match: 1. This CDR3 has 16 residues.

This clone turned up a few times. The V and J genes are TRBV7-2 and TRBJ2-7; TRBD1 might be the D (5 bases). Germline-derived CDR1 and CDR2 are SGHTA and FQGNSA. The germline V and J ends were trimmed by 4 bases and 3 bases, with 7 bases remaining between them. This CDR3 is 12 amino acids long. CDR3 nucleotide sequence: TGTGCCAGCAGCTCCAGGGACTACGAGCAGTACTTC. It codes for CASSSRDYEQYF. The full variable domain, rest sourced from reference TRBV7-2 and TRBJ2-7, is GAGVSQSPSNKVTEKGKDVELRCDPISGHTALYWYRQSLGQGLEFLIYFQGNSAPDKSGLPSDRFSAERTGGSVSTLTIQRTQQEDSAVYLCASSSRDYEQYFGPGTRLTVT.

This chain joins TRBV5-1 and TRBJ2-3; 9 nucleotides agree with TRBD2. CDR1 is SGHRS, CDR2 YFSETQ, per germline. The CDR3 length is 16 residues. The V and J ends lost 4 bases and 0 bases, in that order; junction bases with no gene match: 6. DNA of the CDR3: TGCGCCAGCAGCCCCTCTCTAGCGGGAAGCACAGATACGCAGTATTTT. Its translation is CASSPSLAGSTDTQYF.

The gene calls are TRBV20-1 and TRBJ2-5; D may be TRBD2 (5 bases). Trimming took 3 bases from V and 4 from J, leaving 12 bases between them. Germline lookup yields CDR1 DFQATT and CDR2 SNEGSKA (reference sequence). This CDR3 has 13 amino acids. CDR3 region: CSASEGSRETQYF. For the CDR3, the DNA is TGCAGTGCTAGTGAGGGTAGCCGAGAGACCCAGTACTTC.

CDR3 amino acids: CASSPRGSPSTDTQYF. The CDR3 bases are TGTGCCAGCAGCCCACGAGGGAGTCCTAGCACAGATACGCAGTATTTT. The chain links TRBV7-8 to TRBJ2-3; D perhaps matches TRBD2 (5 bases). V lost 5 bases and J lost 0, with 15 bases in between. Germline CDR1 reads SGHVS; CDR2 reads FQNEAQ. The CDR3 has 16 residues.